The 31 T cell receptor beta chains listed next were all sequenced from one sample in a study of blood T cell repertoires in COVID-19. The method was immunoSEQ multiplex PCR; TCRdb's version includes in-frame clones alone and lacks a portion of them. The data show under 150,000 clones, approximately 83% seen once. The sequencing sample was made of peripheral blood. Source of these receptors: a man aged 40-50 years with active or convalescent COVID-19.

This chain uses TRBV6-2 or TRBV6-3 with TRBJ2-3; 10 bases are shared with TRBD2. The CDR3 has 15 amino acids. Trimming at V came to 2 bases and at J to 4 bases, leaving 3 bases not matched to a gene. Germline loops: CDR1 MNHEY, CDR2 SVGEGT. CDR3 DNA sequence: TGTGCCAGCAGTTACAGCGGGGGGGCCTCAGATACGCAGTATTTT. Its protein product is CASSYSGGASDTQYF.

The chain is built from TRBV7-2 and TRBJ2-2; the D is unclear. This CDR3 region has 15 residues. V lost 5 bases and J lost 4, with 14 bases in between. Germline CDR1 SGHTA, CDR2 FQGNSA. CDR3 loop: CASSPPGVPTGELFF. In DNA, the CDR3 is TGTGCCAGCAGCCCCCCTGGAGTCCCCACCGGGGAGCTGTTTTTT.

CDR3 bases: TGTGCCTTAAAGGGAGGCGGTAGCAATCAGCCCCAGCATTTT. It encodes CALKGGGSNQPQHF. This chain connects TRBV6-6 to TRBJ1-5, with D uncertain. CDR3 length: 14 residues. Trimming took off 11 bases at V and 0 bases at J, with 14 bases between the two ends. Germline values: CDR1 MNHNY, CDR2 SVGAGI (reference sequence).

This clone was counted between two and nine times. V is TRBV14 and J is TRBJ1-2, with unresolved D. The CDR3 contains 16 residues. The germline gives CDR1 SGHDN, CDR2 FVKESK. The ends were cut back, 4 bases at V and 0 bases at J, with 15 bases in the middle. This CDR3 is CASSPVVTATNYGYTF. In DNA form, the CDR3 reads TGTGCCAGCAGCCCGGTTGTCACAGCTACTAACTATGGCTACACCTTC.

V usage is TRBV6-6 and J usage is TRBJ2-3; D call uncertain. V lost 5 bases, J lost 1 base, and 16 bases lay in between. The CDR3 totals 16 residues. Germline V lookup: CDR1 MNHNY, CDR2 SVGAGI (reference sequence). The CDR3, as DNA: TGTGCCAGCAGTCCCCGCGGATCAAAGGGCACAGATACGCAGTATTTT. Its translation: CASSPRGSKGTDTQYF.

The chain links TRBV5-1 to TRBJ2-7; TRBD2 matches 10 bases. Germline V lookup: CDR1 SGHRS, CDR2 YFSETQ. The CDR3 consists of 16 residues. Trimming removed 2 bases from V and 3 bases from J; junction bases left unmatched: 8. This CDR3 reads CASSFSSSGGDYEQYF. CDR3 sequence (DNA): TGCGCCAGCAGCTTTTCGTCTAGCGGGGGAGACTACGAGCAGTACTTC. The whole variable domain, filled in from reference TRBV5-1 and TRBJ2-7, reads KAGVTQTPRYLIKTRGQQVTLSCSPISGHRSVSWYQQTPGQGLQFLFEYFSETQRNKGNFPGRFSGRQFSNSRSEMNVSTLELGDSALYLCASSFSSSGGDYEQYFGPGTRLTVT.

The CDR3 here is CASSQATGLFGEQFF. The CDR3 DNA sequence: TGTGCCAGTAGCCAAGCGACAGGGCTATTCGGTGAGCAGTTCTTC. The rearrangement joins TRBV19 to TRBJ2-1; TRBD1 agrees at 7 bases. After removal of 6 bases from V and 9 bases from J, the junction contained 14 bases not matched to a gene. The germline gives CDR1 LNHDA, CDR2 SQIVND (reference sequence). The CDR3 runs 15 residues.

V and J are TRBV19 and TRBJ2-2; 11 bases match TRBD1. This CDR3 has 14 residues. Germline values: CDR1 LNHDA, CDR2 SQIVND (reference sequence). Trimming at V came to 6 bases and at J to 5 bases, leaving 2 bases not matched to a gene. This CDR3 reads CASSRDRGTGELFF. CDR3 nucleotide sequence: TGTGCCAGTAGCCGGGACAGGGGGACCGGGGAGCTGTTTTTT.

The chain links TRBV11-2 to TRBJ2-7, with TRBD2 as a possible D gene (5 bases). Germline V gene sequence: CDR1 SGHAT, CDR2 FQNNGV. The length of the CDR3 is 16 residues. Trimming took off 4 bases at V and 2 bases at J, with 18 bases between the two ends. CDR3 nucleotides: TGTGCCAGCAGCTCGGGGTCGAGTGGGCTGGCCTACGAGCAGTACTTC. Protein sequence: CASSSGSSGLAYEQYF.

This clone occurred a few times. The chain is built from TRBV4-1 and TRBJ2-1; D remains unclear. The CDR3 is 15 residues long. Trimming shortened V by 3 bases and J by 0 bases, and 9 bases separated the two germline ends. In germline, CDR1 is MGHRA, CDR2 YSYEKL. CDR3 in amino acids: CASSQTGHSYNEQFF. CDR3 DNA: TGCGCCAGCAGCCAGACTGGCCACTCCTACAATGAGCAGTTCTTC.

The chain is built from TRBV5-6 and TRBJ2-1; 9 nucleotides match TRBD2. V gave up 4 bases and J gave up 7 bases; unmatched junction bases: 18. CDR3 length equals 18 residues. Per the germline V gene, CDR1 is SGHDT and CDR2 is YYEEEE. The CDR3 region is CASSHVAALAGALNEQFF. The CDR3 DNA reads TGTGCCAGCAGCCATGTGGCCGCATTAGCGGGGGCTCTTAATGAGCAGTTCTTC.

The V call is TRBV7-2, the J call TRBJ2-1; 13 bases are shared with TRBD2. CDR3 length: 16 amino acids. From germline, CDR1 is SGHTA and CDR2 FQGNSA. V was clipped by 3 bases and J by 8 bases; unmatched bases: 7. The CDR3 DNA is TGTGCCAGCAGCTTCCCCAGGACTAGCGGGGGCCATGAGCAGTTCTTC. Translation: CASSFPRTSGGHEQFF.

The rearrangement links TRBV4-1 to TRBJ1-2; 12 bases line up with TRBD1. CDR3 size: 17 residues. Germline values: CDR1 MGHRA, CDR2 YSYEKL. V lost 0 bases and J lost 6; bases outside the gene matches: 8. Here the CDR3 reads CASSQEKRGQGADGYTF. The CDR3 DNA follows: TGCGCCAGCAGCCAAGAGAAAAGGGGACAGGGGGCGGATGGCTACACCTTC.

V usage is TRBV5-5 and J usage is TRBJ1-1; TRBD1 agrees at 7 bases. Looked up from germline, CDR1 is SGHKS and CDR2 is YYEKEE (reference sequence). The CDR3 loop spans 13 amino acids. V lost 2 bases to trimming and J lost 6 bases; unmatched junction nucleotides: 4. DNA of the CDR3: TGTGCCAGCAGCTTTACAGGGGACTCTGAAGCTTTCTTT. Translation gives CASSFTGDSEAFF.

J is TRBJ2-3 and V is TRBV7-2, with 11 bases matching TRBD2. The CDR3 consists of 16 residues. V shed 0 bases and J 3 bases; nucleotides not matched to a gene: 2. Germline CDR1 SGHTA, CDR2 FQGNSA. The CDR3 is CASSLASGGATDTQYF. CDR3 nucleotide sequence: TGTGCCAGCAGCTTAGCTAGCGGGGGGGCGACAGATACGCAGTATTTT. The entire variable domain, with the rest obtained from reference TRBV7-2 and TRBJ2-3, is as follows: GAGVSQSPSNKVTEKGKDVELRCDPISGHTALYWYRQSLGQGLEFLIYFQGNSAPDKSGLPSDRFSAERTGGSVSTLTIQRTQQEDSAVYLCASSLASGGATDTQYFGPGTRLTVL.

The chain carries TRBV19 and TRBJ2-3; TRBD1 aligns across 8 bases. The V and J ends lost 5 bases and 2 bases, in that order; junction bases with no gene match: 6. Germline V gene sequence: CDR1 LNHDA, CDR2 SQIVND (reference sequence). This CDR3 has 15 residues. For the CDR3, the DNA is TGTGCCAGTAGTGGGGGACAGGCCAACACAGATACGCAGTATTTT. It translates to CASSGGQANTDTQYF.

The V gene is TRBV11-2, the J gene TRBJ2-2, with 9 bases identical to TRBD1. The length of the CDR3 is 17 residues. The V gene end was trimmed by 5 bases and the J gene end by 3 bases; junction bases not matched to a gene: 10. Germline V CDR1 and CDR2: SGHAT, FQNNGV. CDR3 region: CASSPEPWDRDTGELFF. CDR3 DNA sequence: TGTGCCAGCAGCCCCGAGCCTTGGGACAGGGACACCGGGGAGCTGTTTTTT. Combining the CDR3 with reference TRBV11-2 and TRBJ2-2 gives the whole variable domain EAGVAQSPRYKIIEKRQSVAFWCNPISGHATLYWYQQILGQGPKLLIQFQNNGVVDDSQLPKDRFSAERLKGVDSTLKIQPAKLEDSAVYLCASSPEPWDRDTGELFFGEGSRLTVL.

For the CDR3, the DNA is TGTGCCAGCAGTTCGGACAGTGCTGAAGCTTTCTTT. This gives the protein CASSSDSAEAFF. The J gene is TRBJ1-1, the V gene TRBV27, with a possible D match to TRBD1 (6 bases). The CDR3 extends over 12 amino acids. Trimming took 4 bases from V and 6 from J, leaving 9 bases between them. The germline gives CDR1 MNHEY, CDR2 SMNVEV (reference sequence).

In its sample, this clone was seen once. This specimen includes other DNA sequences encoding the same CDR3. The chain uses TRBV30 and TRBJ1-2, with 7 positions matching TRBD1. The CDR3 consists of 13 residues. The junction had 5 bases not matched to a gene; V was cut back by 3 bases and J by 4 bases. Germline V lookup: CDR1 GTSNPN, CDR2 SVGIG (reference sequence). The CDR3: CAWSAGTAYGYTF. CDR3 bases: TGTGCCTGGAGCGCCGGGACAGCCTATGGCTACACCTTC. The full variable domain, rest sourced from reference TRBV30 and TRBJ1-2, is SQTIHQWPATLVQPVGSPLSLECTVEGTSNPNLYWYRQAAGRGLQLLFYSVGIGQISSEVPQNLSASRPQDRQFILSSKKLLLSDSGFYLCAWSAGTAYGYTFGSGTRLTVV.

The rearrangement links TRBV19 to TRBJ2-4; 7 bases align to TRBD1. The CDR3 sequence is 15 residues long. Germline V gene data show CDR1 as LNHDA and CDR2 as SQIVND (reference sequence). J was trimmed by 9 bases and V by 4 bases; bases with no gene match: 12. This CDR3 reads CASSKDRFGLSIQYF. In nucleotides, the CDR3 is TGTGCCAGTAGTAAGGACAGGTTTGGGTTAAGCATTCAGTACTTC.

The CDR3 protein is CASSDAGLDADTQYF. The CDR3, as DNA: TGTGCCAGCAGTGATGCGGGACTAGACGCAGATACGCAGTATTTT. The chain carries TRBV6-4 and TRBJ2-3, with 8 bases that match TRBD2. V was pared by 3 bases and J by 4 bases, with 6 bases of the junction left unmatched. CDR1 is MRHNA and CDR2 is SNTAGT in the germline V gene. This CDR3 spans 15 amino acids.

Note on this clone: A junction boundary mismatches the germline segment, possibly from a read error. The chain is built from TRBV2 and TRBJ2-7; D is unresolved. CDR1 and CDR2 from the germline V gene are SNHLY and FYNNEI. There are 14 residues in the CDR3. CDR3 loop: CASSEGSGNYEQYF. The CDR3 DNA reads as TGTGCCAGCAGCGAAGGTTCAGGAAACTACGAGCAGTACTTC.

This chain joins TRBV7-2 and TRBJ1-1; 9 bases align to TRBD1. Trimming at V came to 7 bases and at J to 5 bases, leaving 5 bases not matched to a gene. Looked up from germline, CDR1 is SGHTA and CDR2 is FQGNSA. The CDR3 totals 13 residues. The CDR3 DNA is TGTGCCAGCAATAACAGGGGGCGGACTGAAGCTTTCTTT. Residues: CASNNRGRTEAFF.

The chain carries TRBV18 and TRBJ2-3; 7 nucleotides line up with TRBD2. V lost 3 bases, J lost 3 bases, and 9 bases stayed unmatched. Germline V lookup: CDR1 KGHSH, CDR2 LQKENI. There are 16 residues in the CDR3. The CDR3 DNA reads as TGTGCCAGCTCACCCGGGGGGTTCCAGGCAACAGATACGCAGTATTTT. Its protein product is CASSPGGFQATDTQYF.

This clone has just one count. CDR3 coding DNA: TGTGCCAGCAGTAGATGGGACAGGGAAAATTCACCCCTCCACTTT. This encodes CASSRWDRENSPLHF. The gene calls are TRBV11-3 and TRBJ1-6; 9 nucleotides match TRBD1. J gave up 7 bases and V 6 bases, and 7 bases lay outside the gene matches. Germline V gene lookup returns CDR1 SGHNT and CDR2 YENEEA. The CDR3 sequence is 15 residues long. Using reference TRBV11-3 and TRBJ1-6 for the parts outside the CDR3, the full variable domain is EAGVVQSPRYKIIEKKQPVAFWCNPISGHNTLYWYLQNLGQGPELLIRYENEEAVDDSQLPKDRFSAERLKGVDSTLKIQPAELGDSAVYLCASSRWDRENSPLHFGNGTRLTVT.

V is TRBV7-3 and J is TRBJ2-3; 11 bases map to TRBD2. The germline V gene has CDR1 SGHTA and CDR2 FQGTGA. V shed 9 bases, J shed 6 bases, and the junction held 11 bases outside the gene matches. CDR3 length: 15 residues. CDR3 residues: CASSSGGFFSDTQYF. The DNA of the CDR3 is TGTGCCAGTTCTAGCGGGGGGTTCTTTTCGGATACGCAGTATTTT.

The chain employs TRBV3-1 (or the pseudogene TRBV3-2) and TRBJ2-7, with no clear D. Per germline, CDR1 LGHDT and CDR2 YNNKEL (reference sequence). There are 13 residues in the CDR3. Trimming shortened V by 0 bases and J by 4 bases, and 7 bases separated the two germline ends. In nucleotides, the CDR3 is TGTGCCAGCAGCCAAGATACAGATTACGAGCAGTACTTC. Its translation: CASSQDTDYEQYF.

This rearrangement joins TRBV18 to TRBJ2-3, with TRBD2 identical over 10 bases. The V gene end was trimmed by 4 bases and the J gene end by 1 base; junction bases not matched to a gene: 5. Germline V gene sequence: CDR1 KGHSH, CDR2 LQKENI. This CDR3 spans 16 amino acids. In nucleotides, the CDR3 is TGTGCCAGCTCACTACTCCTAGCGGGGGGCACAGATACGCAGTATTTT. It translates to CASSLLLAGGTDTQYF.

The chain recombines TRBV10-1 with TRBJ2-5, with a weak D call TRBD2 (6 bases). Trimming cost V 6 bases and J 0 bases, with 8 bases left between them. Germline V gene lookup returns CDR1 WNHNN and CDR2 SYGVQD (reference sequence). This CDR3 has 13 amino acids. This CDR3 reads CASRRTNQETQYF. DNA for the CDR3: TGCGCCAGCAGGAGGACTAACCAAGAGACCCAGTACTTC.

This chain uses TRBV12-5 with TRBJ2-5; TRBD2 matches 8 bases. The germline gives CDR1 LGHNT, CDR2 FRNRAP. The CDR3 consists of 16 residues. V dropped 5 bases and J dropped 4; count of bases not matched to a gene: 12. CDR3 nucleotide sequence: TGTGCTAGTGGTCTAACGGTTCGGGGGGGCACAGAGACCCAGTACTTC. Translating gives CASGLTVRGGTETQYF.

This chain uses TRBV5-6 with TRBJ1-3; D gene unclear. The germline V and J ends were trimmed by 4 bases and 3 bases, with 5 bases remaining between them. CDR1 and CDR2 from the germline V gene are SGHDT and YYEEEE. CDR3 length: 12 residues. The CDR3 loop reads CASSDSGNTIYF. The CDR3 coding sequence is TGTGCCAGCAGCGATAGTGGAAACACCATATATTTT.